Sequencing of this T cell receptor (beta chain) was carried out in a study of blood T cell repertoires in COVID-19. This CDR3 spans 19 amino acids. CDR1 and CDR2 from the germline V gene are MNHNS and SASEGT. V was pared by 0 bases and J by 7 bases, with 16 bases of the junction left unmatched. Sequenced by immunoSEQ multiplex PCR; TCRdb stores in-frame clones only, minus some. This sample carries some 95,000 clones, about 85% of them seen once, and the ten largest clones take approximately 4.9%. The sequence was collected from a man between 65 and 85 years old with acute or convalescent COVID-19. The chain joins TRBV6-1 to TRBJ2-1; 9 nucleotides align to TRBD2. The sequenced material came from peripheral blood. In DNA form, the CDR3 reads TGTGCCAGCAGTGAAGCTACACCGTGGGGCGGGGGGGTCCTTAATGAGCAGTTCTTC. This gives the protein CASSEATPWGGGVLNEQFF.